The 3 T cell receptor beta chains given below trace back to one sample, sequenced in a study of blood T cell repertoires in COVID-19. Data came from immunoSEQ multiplex PCR; TCRdb stores just in-frame clones and leaves some out. The sample includes fewer than 150,000 clones, around 88% seen only once; the top ten take 0.88%. Material: peripheral blood. The source is a woman aged 50 to 65 with active or convalescent COVID-19.

The gene calls are TRBV5-4 and TRBJ1-3; a weak D match, TRBD1 (5 bases). Germline loops: CDR1 SGHNT, CDR2 YYREEE (reference sequence). CDR3 length equals 16 residues. Trimming removed 1 base from V and 0 bases from J, with 11 bases in between. CDR3 in DNA: TGTGCCAGCAGCTTGCCCTGGGGGGGCTCTGGAAACACCATATATTTT. Its translation: CASSLPWGGSGNTIYF.

This clone was counted a single time. J is TRBJ2-3 and V is TRBV7-2, with 13 bases identical to TRBD2. The V and J ends lost 5 bases and 8 bases, in that order; junction bases with no gene match: 7. There are 15 residues in the CDR3. Germline lookup yields CDR1 SGHTA and CDR2 FQGNSA. CDR3 residues: CASSQGLAGAGTQYF. The CDR3 DNA is TGTGCCAGCAGCCAAGGACTAGCGGGAGCGGGTACGCAGTATTTT.

The table lists this clone with a count of one. The chain couples TRBV27 to TRBJ1-1, with D tentatively TRBD1 (5 bases). The CDR3 has 13 amino acids. V was clipped by 3 bases and J by 5 bases, with 10 bases between them. CDR1 MNHEY and CDR2 SMNVEV come from the germline V gene (reference sequence). CDR3 nucleotide sequence: TGTGCCAGCAGTTTGGGTAGGGGAACTGAAGCTTTCTTT. Amino acids: CASSLGRGTEAFF.